Ten or more counts support the clone carrying this T cell receptor (beta chain). Its antigen is still unknown. This entry is derived from a study of T cells in Graves' hyperthyroidism and ophthalmopathy. Study-level background: The initial diagnosis was the point when peripheral blood was collected, ahead of any treatment. Study-level findings and limits: Ophthalmopathy and stable hyperthyroidism were told apart by a 13 V-J model. Also found in blood were most expanded thyroid clonotypes above 0.001.

Amplified TCR beta CDR3 regions derived from RNA transcripts. With the HTBI primer set, the TCR CDR3 went through a first round of RT-PCR. A single record per CDR3 protein comes from TCRdb applying MiXCR to the multiplex PCR reads. The sample consists of 200,000 to 250,000 distinct CDR3 sequences, roughly 18% of them appearing once. The CDR3 length is 14 residues. Germline assignment: CDR1 SGHAT and CDR2 FQNNGV. V was pared by 2 bases and J by 5 bases, with 10 bases between. This TCR was recovered from a man aged 50-59 years with Graves' hyperthyroidism. Sequenced sample: blood. This chain connects TRBV11-2 to TRBJ2-1; unclear D gene. In nucleotides, the CDR3 is TGTGCCAGCAGCTTAATAGGCGGACACAATGAGCAGTTCTTC. This gives the protein CASSLIGGHNEQFF.